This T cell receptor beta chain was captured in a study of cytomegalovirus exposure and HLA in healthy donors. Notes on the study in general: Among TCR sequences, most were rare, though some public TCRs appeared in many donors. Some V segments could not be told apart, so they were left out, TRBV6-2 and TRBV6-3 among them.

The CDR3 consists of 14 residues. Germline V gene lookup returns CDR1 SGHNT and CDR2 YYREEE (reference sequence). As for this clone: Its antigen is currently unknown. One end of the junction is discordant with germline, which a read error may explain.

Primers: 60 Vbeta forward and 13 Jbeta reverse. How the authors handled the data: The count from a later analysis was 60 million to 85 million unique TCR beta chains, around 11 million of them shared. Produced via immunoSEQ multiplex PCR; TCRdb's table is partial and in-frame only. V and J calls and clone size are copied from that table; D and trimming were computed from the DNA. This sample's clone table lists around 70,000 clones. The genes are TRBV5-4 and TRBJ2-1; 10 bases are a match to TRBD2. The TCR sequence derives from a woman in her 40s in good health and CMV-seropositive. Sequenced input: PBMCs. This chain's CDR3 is CASTLQREGLEQFF. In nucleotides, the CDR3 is TGTGCCAGCACCTTGCAGCGGGAGGGCCTTGAGCAGTTCTTC.